This T cell receptor beta chain emerged from a study of beta chain features in type 1 diabetes. Sorting produced populations that all topped 98% purity. This clone occurred many times. Its antigen is unknown. General study points: A cDNA-based sequencing approach could over-represent cells with high TCR expression. Naive, central memory and Treg TCRB repertoires seemed to resemble each other more closely in patients than they did in healthy donors.

V lost 1 base and J lost 5, with 14 bases in between. This CDR3 has 15 amino acids. In germline, CDR1 is WSHSY, CDR2 SAAADI. Investigators reverse transcribed all isolated RNA, so they sequenced expressed TCRB transcripts. Some clones are missing from TCRdb's copy, which holds only in-frame ones; the method was immunoSEQ multiplex PCR. The table includes under 300,000 clones, around a quarter detected once. Sequenced input: central memory CD4+ T cells from blood. This receptor was obtained from a young man in good health. V gene TRBV10-2 combines with J gene TRBJ1-2; tentative D call: TRBD1 (5 bases). The CDR3 sequence is CASSEFLQGGYGYTF. CDR3 bases: TGCGCCAGCAGTGAGTTTTTGCAGGGAGGATATGGCTACACCTTC.